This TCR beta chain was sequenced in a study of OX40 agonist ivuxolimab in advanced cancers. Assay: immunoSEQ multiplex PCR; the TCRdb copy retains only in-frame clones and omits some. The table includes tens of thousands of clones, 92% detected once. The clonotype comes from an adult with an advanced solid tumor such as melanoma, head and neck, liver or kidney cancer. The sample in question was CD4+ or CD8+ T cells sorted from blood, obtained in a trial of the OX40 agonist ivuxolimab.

This CDR3 is CASSVDGAPNTIYF. CDR3 coding DNA: TGTGCCAGCAGCGTAGACGGGGCCCCAAACACCATATATTTT. J is TRBJ1-3 and V is TRBV9, with a possible D match to TRBD1 (5 bases). Per germline, CDR1 SGDLS and CDR2 YYNGEE. This CDR3 has 14 amino acids. The ends were cut back, 0 bases at V and 6 bases at J, with 10 bases in the middle.